The entry below describes one TCR beta chain. Its antigen is still unknown. Investigators reverse transcribed all isolated RNA, so they sequenced expressed TCRB transcripts. Method: immunoSEQ multiplex PCR; TCRdb's copy keeps in-frame clones and lacks some. Among around 340,000 clones, about a tenth were seen once, and the ten largest hold over 0.95%. These data come from a study of beta chain features in type 1 diabetes. Once sorted, every population was more than 95% pure. Study findings and constraints: Whether TCRB rearrangement is influenced by HLA type went unresolved here. There was a moderate but significant shortening of TCRB CDR3s in all four CD4+ subsets of Type 1 diabetes patients. A PCR bias possibly favoring shorter templates would apply equally to patients and controls.

This receptor was identified in a man in his thirties or forties with type 1 diabetes. Sequenced: central memory CD4+ T cells from blood.

The CDR3 reads CASSLAVGAYEQYF. The CDR3 DNA follows: TGCGCCAGCAGCTTGGCCGTGGGGGCCTACGAGCAGTACTTC. The chain employs TRBV5-1 and TRBJ2-7, with D tentatively TRBD1 or TRBD2 (5 bases each). In germline, CDR1 is SGHRS, CDR2 YFSETQ. The CDR3 is 14 residues long. V was shortened by 0 bases and J by 2 bases, with 9 bases between the two germline ends.